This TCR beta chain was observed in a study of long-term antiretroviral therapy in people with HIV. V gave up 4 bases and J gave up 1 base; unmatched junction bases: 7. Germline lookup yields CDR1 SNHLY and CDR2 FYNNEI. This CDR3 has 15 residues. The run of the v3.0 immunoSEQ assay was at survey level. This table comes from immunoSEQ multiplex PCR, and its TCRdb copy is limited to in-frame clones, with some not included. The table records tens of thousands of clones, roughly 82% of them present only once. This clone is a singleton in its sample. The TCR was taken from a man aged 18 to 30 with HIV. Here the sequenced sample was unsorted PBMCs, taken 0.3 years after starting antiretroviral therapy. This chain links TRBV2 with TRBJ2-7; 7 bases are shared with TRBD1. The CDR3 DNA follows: TGTGCCAGCAGTGGAGGACGGGGACAGTCCTACGAGCAGTACTTC. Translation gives CASSGGRGQSYEQYF.